This T cell receptor beta chain is drawn from a study of early T cells in non-severe SARS-CoV-2 infection. This clonotype was counted only a few times. The CDR3 loop spans 16 amino acids. Germline lookup yields CDR1 GTSNPN and CDR2 SVGIG (reference sequence). The trim removed 5 bases at V and 4 bases at J, leaving 9 bases unmatched. TCRdb re-analysed the 5' RACE reads in MiXCR, keeping a single row per CDR3 protein. The data contain 80,000 to 95,000 distinct CDR3 sequences, approximately 15% of them seen just once; the ten biggest clones take up just over 5%. Source: whole blood, taken at baseline. This TCR was recovered from an adult who was a healthcare worker with PCR-confirmed SARS-CoV-2 infection or an uninfected control (not recorded which). The chain has TRBV30 and TRBJ1-3; 12 bases fit TRBD1. The CDR3 region is CAWRLGQGASGNTIYF. In nucleotides, the CDR3 is TGTGCCTGGCGGCTGGGACAGGGGGCATCCGGAAACACCATATATTTT.